The 14 T cell receptor beta chains in this list originate from one sample, sequenced in a study of CD8+CD57+ T cells in acquired aplastic anemia. The patients chosen for sequencing had shown expansion of CD8+CD57+ cells (detected by flow cytometry). Genomic DNA was employed as the template in profiling TCR beta VDJ and CDR3. TCRdb used MiXCR to reprocess the reads, holding one entry per CDR3 protein. The sample consists of roughly 500,000 distinct CDR3 sequences, roughly a third of them appearing once. The material sequenced was sorted CD4+, CD8+, or CD8+CD57+ T cells (not recorded which) from PBMCs. These receptor sequences come from a human donor with aplastic anemia.

This clonotype appeared a single time. This chain connects TRBV19 to TRBJ2-7; D gene ambiguous. This CDR3 spans 13 amino acids. Germline loops: CDR1 LNHDA, CDR2 SQIVND (reference sequence). The V end was cut by 7 bases, the J end by 2 bases, with 12 bases between. As DNA, the CDR3 is TGTGCCAGTATTGGTGGGCGTACCTACGAGCAGTACTTC. It translates to CASIGGRTYEQYF.

This clonotype showed up many times. Mismatch with germline at one junction end may stem from a read error. This CDR3 is CASSLQGSGANVLTF. CDR3 DNA sequence: TGTGCTAGCAGCTTACAGGGCTCTGGGGCCAACGTCCTGACTTTC. The chain carries TRBV6-1 and TRBJ2-6, with D perhaps TRBD1 (6 bases). Germline CDR1 reads MNHNS; CDR2 reads SASEGT. This CDR3 comprises 15 residues.

As to this clonotype: The conserved phenylalanine or tryptophan normally closing the CDR3 is absent here, so this likely arose from a read error. The chain combines TRBV14 with TRBJ2-7; 7 bases line up with TRBD1. V shed 8 bases and J 2 bases; nucleotides not matched to a gene: 3. The CDR3 has 12 amino acids. Germline lookup yields CDR1 SGHDN and CDR2 FVKESK. The CDR3 DNA reads TGTGCCAGCGGGGACAGCCCCTACGAGCAGTACCTC. Translating gives CASGDSPYEQYL.

This clonotype has ten or more counts. The chain employs TRBV9 and TRBJ2-7; D call uncertain. CDR1 is SGDLS and CDR2 is YYNGEE in the germline V gene. CDR3 length equals 14 residues. With 2 bases removed from V and 0 bases from J, the gap between germline ends came to 9 bases. CDR3: CASSVSDRSYEQYF. CDR3 nucleotide sequence: TGTGCCAGCAGCGTGTCTGACCGCTCCTACGAGCAGTACTTC.

This clonotype was detected many times. The V call is TRBV12-3 or TRBV12-4, the J call TRBJ2-7, with 8 bases fitting TRBD1. The CDR3 runs 15 residues. V was clipped by 5 bases and J by 0 bases; unmatched bases: 6. CDR3 residues: CASSRRTGNSYEQYF. CDR3 coding DNA: TGTGCCAGCAGTCGTCGGACAGGGAACTCCTACGAGCAGTACTTC.

This clonotype was recorded once. This could be a read error, since a much larger clone is one nucleotide away. The gene calls are TRBV10-3 and TRBJ1-2, with TRBD1 as a possible D gene (5 bases). V shed 6 bases and J shed 5 bases, with 25 bases lying between them. The CDR3 loop spans 17 amino acids. From germline, CDR1 is ENHRY and CDR2 SYGVKD. The CDR3 coding sequence is TGTGCCATCAGCTTAGGGGTCGGGGGAGCTGGGCGATATGGCTACACCTTC. This sequence encodes CAISLGVGGAGRYGYTF.

This clonotype was detected many times. The J gene is TRBJ1-1, the V gene TRBV14; D perhaps matches TRBD1 (6 bases). V was shortened by 2 bases and J by 3 bases, with 13 bases between the two germline ends. Germline CDR1 and CDR2: SGHDN and FVKESK. The CDR3 runs to 15 residues. This chain's CDR3 is CASSQIGRGDTEAFF. CDR3 coding DNA: TGTGCCAGCAGCCAAATAGGTAGGGGGGACACTGAAGCTTTCTTT.

The chain couples TRBV10-1 to TRBJ1-2, with D uncertain. The CDR3 is 13 amino acids. From germline, CDR1 is WNHNN and CDR2 SYGVQD (reference sequence). Trimming stripped 2 bases from V and 6 bases from J, with 10 bases between. The DNA for the CDR3 is TGCGCCAGCAGTGAGAAGGAGGGAAATGGCTACACCTTC. Translation gives CASSEKEGNGYTF.

This clonotype was seen repeatedly, ten times or more. V is TRBV7-3 and J is TRBJ2-5, with D unresolved. The ends were cut back, 3 bases at V and 2 bases at J, with 7 bases in the middle. From germline, CDR1 is SGHTA and CDR2 FQGTGA. The length of the CDR3 is 13 residues. For the CDR3, the DNA is TGTGCCAGCAGCTTCCCAGGACAAGAGACCCAGTACTTC. Residues: CASSFPGQETQYF.

As for this clonotype: A clone one base away is much larger, so this may be a read error. The chain joins TRBV25-1 to TRBJ1-6; D is perhaps TRBD1 (5 bases). CDR1 is MGHDK and CDR2 is SYGVNS in the germline V gene. The CDR3 runs to 17 residues. CDR3 sequence: CASSQDRGARSDSPPHF. The DNA of the CDR3 is TGTGCCAGCAGCCAAGATCGTGGGGCTCGGAGTGATTCACCCCCCCACTTT. The full variable domain, in which reference TRBV25-1 and TRBJ1-6 provide the parts outside the CDR3, is EADIYQTPRYLVIGTGKKITLECSQTMGHDKMYWYQQDPGMELHLIHYSYGVNSTEKGDLSSESTVSRIRTEHFPLTLESARPSHTSQYLCASSQDRGARSDSPPHFGNGTRLTVT.

This clonotype was seen more than once but under ten times. The CDR3 reads CASSGQGSTDTQYF. In DNA, the CDR3 is TGTGCCAGCAGCGGACAGGGTAGCACAGATACGCAGTATTTT. The chain has TRBV7-2 and TRBJ2-3, with 8 bases fitting TRBD1. Germline V lookup: CDR1 SGHTA, CDR2 FQGNSA. The CDR3 is 14 amino acids. The J segment lost 0 bases and the V segment lost 5 bases, leaving 1 base of the junction unmatched.

The V call is TRBV12-3 or TRBV12-4, the J call TRBJ1-5; 7 bases are shared with TRBD1. This CDR3 is built from 13 residues. With V trimmed by 2 bases and J by 9 bases, 4 bases remained unmatched. CDR3 DNA: TGTGCCAGCAGTTTACAGGGGGACCGGCCCCAGCATTTT. Translation: CASSLQGDRPQHF.

In this sample, this clonotype turned up many times. The CDR3 nucleotides are TGCAGCGTTGACCTGGGAGGGGACACTGAAGCTTTCTTT. Translation: CSVDLGGDTEAFF. This rearrangement joins TRBV29-1 to TRBJ1-1; tentative D call: TRBD1 (5 bases). CDR1 is SQVTM, CDR2 ANQGSEA, per germline. Trimming shortened V by 3 bases and J by 3 bases, and 11 bases separated the two germline ends. CDR3 length: 13 amino acids.

V usage is TRBV5-6 and J usage is TRBJ1-6; a possible D gene is TRBD1 (6 bases). Germline CDR1 reads SGHDT; CDR2 reads YYEEEE. This CDR3 has 18 amino acids. Trimming shortened V by 0 bases and J by 0 bases, and 13 bases separated the two germline ends. In nucleotides, the CDR3 is TGTGCCAGCAGCTTGGGGGGGCCTCTAAGCTCCTATAATTCACCCCTCCACTTT. Translation: CASSLGGPLSSYNSPLHF.